This T cell receptor (beta chain) was recorded in a study of shared clonotypes between healthy human individuals. In the study overall: CD8 memory received one plate per donor, CD8 naive two, CD4 memory three and CD4 naive three.

Naivety among CD8 cells was defined by CD45RO negativity and positive CCR7 selection, thereby excluding terminally differentiated effector memory CD45RA+ cells. The donors were all Caucasian adults (living in Nashville, Tennessee). Germline V CDR1 and CDR2: SGHTA, FQGNSA. Trimming removed 8 bases from V and 4 bases from J; junction bases left unmatched: 7. CDR3 size: 14 residues. Genomic DNA per cell subset filled all wells of several immunoSEQ plates. This table comes from immunoSEQ multiplex PCR, and its TCRdb copy is limited to in-frame clones, with some not included. The table shows about 2 million clones, with approximately 94% occurring only once.

Material: naive CD8+ T cells sorted from blood. This TCR was sampled from a man younger than 30 in good health. The rearrangement links TRBV7-2 to TRBJ2-7; the match to TRBD2 covers 11 bases. CDR3 sequence (DNA): TGTGCCAGCGTACGCGGACTAGCGGGTTACGAGCAGTACTTC. Translating it yields CASVRGLAGYEQYF.